There are a few counts of the clone carrying this T cell receptor beta chain. The antigen remains unidentified. Other DNA sequences within the sample encode an identical CDR3. A multiplex PCR was run with 60 Vbeta primers and 13 Jbeta primers. Clones were read by immunoSEQ multiplex PCR, and TCRdb kept only the in-frame ones, dropping some. The table lists 150,000 to 200,000 clones, approximately 80% of them singletons. CDR1 and CDR2 (germline): LNHDA, SQIVND (reference sequence). The CDR3 has 13 amino acids. Trimming stripped 3 bases from V and 5 bases from J, with 10 bases between. The data derive from a study of cytomegalovirus exposure and HLA in healthy donors. At the level of the study: From HLA-typed donors, an early data release held roughly 89 million unique TCRs.

Study-wide points: Beyond CMV serostatus, there was no information to go on about immune exposure. The classifier, whose performance was assessed in both the original and validation cohorts, reportedly diagnosed cytomegalovirus status with high specificity and sensitivity.

The chain couples TRBV19 to TRBJ1-1; D is unresolved. The TCR comes from a woman in her forties in good health and CMV-seropositive. Sequencing was done on a sample of PBMCs. CDR3: CASSIPGGTEAFF. CDR3 DNA: TGTGCCAGTAGTATCCCCGGAGGGACTGAAGCTTTCTTT.